What follows is one T cell receptor beta chain and its context. Its antigen is unidentified. The source of the sample is a study of cytomegalovirus exposure and HLA in healthy donors. Background on the study: Later, an analysis reported that the 120 or so validation repertoires had used the same platform as the roughly 660 first-cohort repertoires. Study-wide points: Three chains linked to CMV were shown in vitro to be specific for CMV antigens. Rare sequences made up most TCRs, while some public TCRs were found in many donors.

Germline-derived CDR1 and CDR2 are KGHSH and LQKENI. Trimming removed 2 bases at V and 2 bases at J, with 9 bases between. The CDR3 covers 14 residues. Data came from immunoSEQ multiplex PCR; TCRdb stores just in-frame clones and leaves some out. The repertoire has roughly 250,000 clones, approximately 86% of them found once; the top ten carry over 0.95%. The TCR was taken from a woman in her twenties or thirties in good health and CMV-seropositive. This sequence joins TRBV18 and TRBJ1-2; D is ambiguous. The sequenced sample was PBMCs. The CDR3 nucleotides are TGTGCCAGCTCACCAGGCCCGGGGAACTATGGCTACACCTTC. This gives the protein CASSPGPGNYGYTF.